The rows below give T cell receptor beta chains drawn from one sample of a study of control samples from healthy donors and cancer patients. Clones were read by immunoSEQ multiplex PCR, and TCRdb kept only the in-frame ones, dropping some. The sample lists about 75,000 clones; 94% were seen once. The material sequenced was blood. These TCRs come from a middle-aged woman in good health. Each CDR3 is given with its conserved first and last residue. The D gene is left open where the match is weak.

cdr3_aa: CASTPGHLSGANVLTF
cdr3_nt: TGTGCCAGCACCCCGGGACACCTTTCTGGGGCCAACGTCCTGACTTTC
v_call: TRBV11-2
j_call: TRBJ2-6
d_call: NA

cdr3_aa: CSVTVTHTEAFF
cdr3_nt: TGCAGCGTTACAGTGACCCACACTGAAGCTTTCTTT
v_call: TRBV29-1
j_call: TRBJ1-1
d_call: NA

cdr3_aa: CASSRGTSGEDTQYF
cdr3_nt: TGCGCCAGCAGCCGAGGGACGTCTGGAGAGGATACGCAGTATTTT
v_call: TRBV5-1
j_call: TRBJ2-3
d_call: NA

cdr3_aa: CASSQAGTGEGYTF
cdr3_nt: TGTGCCAGCAGCCAAGCCGGGACAGGGGAGGGCTACACCTTC
v_call: TRBV3-1/TRBV3-2
j_call: TRBJ1-2
d_call: TRBD1

cdr3_aa: CASSQDRGNQPQHF
cdr3_nt: TGTGCCAGCAGCCAGGACAGGGGCAATCAGCCCCAGCATTTT
v_call: TRBV28
j_call: TRBJ1-5
d_call: TRBD1

cdr3_aa: CASSTGIATNEKLFF
cdr3_nt: TGTGCCAGCTCGACAGGAATTGCAACTAATGAAAAACTGTTTTTT
v_call: TRBV18
j_call: TRBJ1-4
d_call: NA

cdr3_aa: CASSLALAGGTDTQYF
cdr3_nt: TGCGCCAGCAGCTTGGCCCTAGCGGGAGGGACAGATACGCAGTATTTT
v_call: TRBV5-1
j_call: TRBJ2-3
d_call: TRBD2

cdr3_aa: CASSVRMGSGEKLFF
cdr3_nt: TGTGCCAGCAGCGTCCGCATGGGGTCGGGTGAAAAACTGTTTTTT
v_call: TRBV9
j_call: TRBJ1-4
d_call: NA

cdr3_aa: CASSSWPGTSGGLYNEQFF
cdr3_nt: TGCGCCAGCAGCTCATGGCCGGGGACTAGCGGAGGGCTCTACAATGAGCAGTTCTTC
v_call: TRBV5-1
j_call: TRBJ2-1
d_call: TRBD2

cdr3_aa: CASSLVGRYGYTF
cdr3_nt: TGTGCCAGCAGCTTAGTTGGCCGTTATGGCTACACCTTC
v_call: TRBV7-2
j_call: TRBJ1-2
d_call: NA

cdr3_aa: CASGFGTGTGGSEQYF
cdr3_nt: TGTGCTAGTGGTTTTGGAACCGGGACAGGAGGCTCCGAGCAGTACTTC
v_call: TRBV12-5
j_call: TRBJ2-7
d_call: TRBD1

cdr3_aa: CANPGAPLSNQPQHF
cdr3_nt: TGTGCCAATCCAGGGGCCCCCCTGAGCAATCAGCCCCAGCATTTT
v_call: TRBV27
j_call: TRBJ1-5
d_call: NA

cdr3_aa: CASSLTGSGTQYF
cdr3_nt: TGTGCCAGCAGCTTGACAGGTTCGGGGACCCAGTACTTC
v_call: TRBV7-3
j_call: TRBJ2-5
d_call: NA

cdr3_aa: CASSKRGRGDTGELFF
cdr3_nt: TGTGCCAGCAGCAAACGAGGGAGGGGGGACACCGGGGAGCTGTTTTTT
v_call: TRBV9
j_call: TRBJ2-2
d_call: NA

cdr3_aa: CASSPRGLAGVVGELFF
cdr3_nt: TGTGCCAGCAGTCCCAGGGGGCTAGCGGGAGTGGTCGGGGAGCTGTTTTTT
v_call: TRBV27
j_call: TRBJ2-2
d_call: TRBD2

cdr3_aa: CASSSPMGASNTEAFF
cdr3_nt: TGTGCCAGCAGTTCCCCCATGGGCGCCTCGAACACTGAAGCTTTCTTT
v_call: TRBV6-5
j_call: TRBJ1-1
d_call: NA

cdr3_aa: CASSDSAGGSDTQYF
cdr3_nt: TGTGCCAGCAGTGACTCGGCGGGAGGGTCAGATACGCAGTATTTT
v_call: TRBV6-4
j_call: TRBJ2-3
d_call: TRBD2